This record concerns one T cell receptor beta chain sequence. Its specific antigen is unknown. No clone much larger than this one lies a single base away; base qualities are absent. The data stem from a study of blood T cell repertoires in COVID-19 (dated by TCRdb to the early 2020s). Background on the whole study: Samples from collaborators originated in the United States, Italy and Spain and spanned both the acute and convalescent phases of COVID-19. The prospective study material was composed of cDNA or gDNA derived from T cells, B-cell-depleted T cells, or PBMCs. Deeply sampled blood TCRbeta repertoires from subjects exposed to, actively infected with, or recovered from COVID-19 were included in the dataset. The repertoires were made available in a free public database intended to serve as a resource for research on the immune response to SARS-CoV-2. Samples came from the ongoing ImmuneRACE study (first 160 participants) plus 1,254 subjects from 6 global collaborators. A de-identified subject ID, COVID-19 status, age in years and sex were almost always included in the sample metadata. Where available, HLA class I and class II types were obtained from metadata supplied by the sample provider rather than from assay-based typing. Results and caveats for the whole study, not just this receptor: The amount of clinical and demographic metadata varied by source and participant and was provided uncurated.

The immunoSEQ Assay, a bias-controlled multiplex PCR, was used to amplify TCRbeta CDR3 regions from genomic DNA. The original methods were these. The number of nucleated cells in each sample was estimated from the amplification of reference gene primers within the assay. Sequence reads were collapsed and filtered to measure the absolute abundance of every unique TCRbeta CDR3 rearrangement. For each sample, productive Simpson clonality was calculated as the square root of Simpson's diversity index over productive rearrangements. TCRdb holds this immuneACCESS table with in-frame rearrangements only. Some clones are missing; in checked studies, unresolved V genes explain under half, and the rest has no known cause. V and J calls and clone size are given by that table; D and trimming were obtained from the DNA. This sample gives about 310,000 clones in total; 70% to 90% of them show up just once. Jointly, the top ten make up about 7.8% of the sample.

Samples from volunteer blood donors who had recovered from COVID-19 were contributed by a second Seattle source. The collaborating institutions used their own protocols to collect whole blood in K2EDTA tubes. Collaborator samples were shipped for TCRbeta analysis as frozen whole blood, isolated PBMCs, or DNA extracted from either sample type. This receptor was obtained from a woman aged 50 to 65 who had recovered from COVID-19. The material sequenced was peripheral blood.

The sequence in DNA is TGCGCCAGCAGTCCGGGACAGGCAATCTATGGCTACACCTTC. Its protein product is CASSPGQAIYGYTF. The chain couples TRBV5-1 to TRBJ1-2; 8 bases in the middle match TRBD1. The CDR3 spans 14 residues, from the cysteine through the phenylalanine. The DNA shown is the 42-base CDR3, in frame from base 1. The germline V end is reduced by 5 bases and the J end by 4 bases; junction bases left unmatched: 7. Sequences SGHRS (CDR1) and YFSETQ (CDR2) are obtained from the germline V gene.